This T cell receptor beta chain comes out of a study of blood T cell repertoires in COVID-19 (dated by TCRdb to 2018 to 2021). For context, the study as a whole: The collaborator samples originated in the United States, Italy and Spain and spanned the acute and convalescent phases of COVID-19. The sample metadata nearly always contained a de-identified subject ID, COVID-19 status, age in years and sex. The repertoires were made available in a free public database intended to serve as a resource for research on the immune response to SARS-CoV-2. The prospective study material was composed of cDNA or gDNA derived from T cells, B-cell-depleted T cells, or PBMCs. The dataset comprised deeply sampled blood TCRbeta repertoires from subjects exposed to, actively infected with, or recovered from COVID-19. Samples were obtained from the ongoing ImmuneRACE study (first 160 participants) and from 1,254 subjects provided by 6 global collaborators. Where HLA class I and class II types were available, the types were taken from metadata supplied by the sample provider, not from assay-based typing.

The germline V gene supplies CDR1 SNHLY and CDR2 FYNNEI. Counted from cysteine to phenylalanine, this CDR3 has 14 amino acids. Of all the DNA, just the CDR3 is kept, 42 bases in frame from base 1. Cut back by 3 bases and 6 bases, the V and J ends lie 12 bases apart. Study-wide findings and limitations: How much clinical and demographic metadata was included differed by source and by participant, and the metadata was provided uncurated.

One collaborating source in Seattle enrolled patients during active infection and followed them longitudinally through the course of disease. The collaborating institutions used their own protocols to collect whole blood in K2EDTA tubes. For TCRbeta analysis, collaborator samples were shipped as frozen whole blood, as isolated PBMCs, or as DNA extracted from either sample type. On this clone: Its antigen is still unknown. Base-call qualities are not available, and no considerably larger clone is one nucleotide away.

The immunoSEQ Assay, a bias-controlled multiplex PCR, was used to amplify TCRbeta CDR3 regions from genomic DNA. For the original study's pipeline: The number of nucleated cells in each sample was estimated by amplification of reference gene primers within the assay. To quantify the absolute abundance of each unique TCRbeta CDR3 rearrangement, sequence reads were collapsed and filtered. For each sample, productive Simpson clonality was calculated as the square root of Simpson's diversity index over productive rearrangements. Imported from immuneACCESS, the table was reduced by TCRdb to in-frame sequences with V and J called. These copies leave out some clones; in studies compared against another copy, an unresolved V gene accounts for under half, and the cause of the remainder is not known. Clone size and V and J calls were adopted from that table, with D and trimming inferred from the DNA. The sample contains roughly 410,000 clones, around 87% of them found a single time. The top ten hold 2% to 2.5% of the sample.

Sequenced material: peripheral blood. The chain uses TRBV2 and TRBJ1-5, with TRBD1 as a weak D call on 6 bases. This TCR was recovered from a woman aged 55-75 years with COVID-19, enrolled during active disease. The CDR3 protein: CASSEGGAVQPQHF. The bases are TGTGCCAGCAGTGAGGGGGGGGCAGTTCAGCCCCAGCATTTT.